This TCR beta chain was identified during a study of T cells in Graves' hyperthyroidism and ophthalmopathy. TCR beta CDR3 sequences were amplified from RNA transcripts. The HTBI primer set was used in a first-round RT-PCR of the TCR CDR3. One entry per CDR3 protein results from TCRdb running MiXCR on the multiplex PCR reads. The repertoire has 500,000 to 800,000 distinct CDR3 sequences, 45% of them found once; the top ten carry 7% to 7.5%. CDR3 size: 13 residues. The V gene's germline CDR1 is MNHEY and CDR2 SVGAGI. V trimming: 4 bases; J trimming: 2 bases; junction bases outside the gene matches: 0. Broader study findings: The blood repertoire included most of the expanded thyroid clonotypes above 0.001.

This clonotype has at least ten counts. Its antigen remains unidentified. Each diagnosis drew on symptoms, thyroxine, TRAb, thyroid ultrasound and orbital computed tomography findings. This sequence originates from an adult man with Graves' disease, either hyperthyroidism or ophthalmopathy (not recorded which). The sample was peripheral blood or thyroid tissue (not recorded which). The rearrangement joins TRBV6-5 to TRBJ2-7; 9 bases are shared with TRBD1. The chain's CDR3 is CASSWTGAYEQYF. The CDR3 bases are TGTGCCAGCAGTTGGACAGGGGCCTACGAGCAGTACTTC.